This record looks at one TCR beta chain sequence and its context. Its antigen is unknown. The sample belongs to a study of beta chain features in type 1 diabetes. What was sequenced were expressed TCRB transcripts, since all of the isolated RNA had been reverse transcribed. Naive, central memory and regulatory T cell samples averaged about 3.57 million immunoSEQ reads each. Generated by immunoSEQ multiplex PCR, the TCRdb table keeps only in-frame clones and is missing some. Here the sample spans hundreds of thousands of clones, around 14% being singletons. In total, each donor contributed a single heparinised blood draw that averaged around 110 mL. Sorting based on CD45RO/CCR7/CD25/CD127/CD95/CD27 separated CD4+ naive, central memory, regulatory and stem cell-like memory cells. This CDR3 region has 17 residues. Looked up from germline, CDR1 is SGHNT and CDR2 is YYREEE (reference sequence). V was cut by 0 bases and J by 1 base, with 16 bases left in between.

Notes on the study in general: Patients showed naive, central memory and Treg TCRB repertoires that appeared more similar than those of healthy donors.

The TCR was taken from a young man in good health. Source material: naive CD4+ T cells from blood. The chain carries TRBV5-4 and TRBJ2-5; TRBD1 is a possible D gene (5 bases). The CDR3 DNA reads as TGTGCCAGCAGCTTGGATGGTATTGGCAGGGCCCAAGAGACCCAGTACTTC. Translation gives CASSLDGIGRAQETQYF. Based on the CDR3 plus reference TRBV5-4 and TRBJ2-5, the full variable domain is ETGVTQSPTHLIKTRGQQVTLRCSSQSGHNTVSWYQQALGQGPQFIFQYYREEENGRGNFPPRFSGLQFPNYSSELNVNALELDDSALYLCASSLDGIGRAQETQYFGPGTRLLVL.